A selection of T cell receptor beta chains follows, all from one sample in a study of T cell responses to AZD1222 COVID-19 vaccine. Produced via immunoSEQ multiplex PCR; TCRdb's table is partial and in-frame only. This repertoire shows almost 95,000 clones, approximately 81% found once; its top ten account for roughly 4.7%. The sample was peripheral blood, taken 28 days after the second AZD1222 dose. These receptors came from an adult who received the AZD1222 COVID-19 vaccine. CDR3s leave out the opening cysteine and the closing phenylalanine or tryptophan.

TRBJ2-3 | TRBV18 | ASSPGLIKDTQY
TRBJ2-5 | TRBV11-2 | ASSLVSSGETQY
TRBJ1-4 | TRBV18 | ASSLRTAKGATNEKLF
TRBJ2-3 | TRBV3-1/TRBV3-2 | ASSRSGGTDTQY
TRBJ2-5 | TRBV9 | ASSALAGGGTQY
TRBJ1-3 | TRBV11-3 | ASGPFPTGGKDTIY
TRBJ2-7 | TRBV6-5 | ASSYGSGTGYEQY
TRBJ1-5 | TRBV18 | ASSPLRQGADNQPQH
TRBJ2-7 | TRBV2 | ASSERGTGAIEQY
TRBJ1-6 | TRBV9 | ASSVYNSPLH
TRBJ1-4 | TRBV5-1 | ASSFRTGKLF
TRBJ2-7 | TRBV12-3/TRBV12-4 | ATRWTGSYEQY
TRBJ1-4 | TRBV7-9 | ASSLVSGQKNEKLF
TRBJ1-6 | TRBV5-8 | ASSLGASSYNSPLH
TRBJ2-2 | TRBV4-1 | ASSQVWDRQVTTGELF
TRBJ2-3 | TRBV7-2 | ASSLEAGRRDTQY
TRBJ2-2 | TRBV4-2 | ASSQDVLDTGELF
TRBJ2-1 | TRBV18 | ASSLDRDPYNEQF
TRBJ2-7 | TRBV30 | AWRGQGANYEQY
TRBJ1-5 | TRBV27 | ASSLSKGGGQPQH
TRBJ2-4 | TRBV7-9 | ASSLGPDSWD
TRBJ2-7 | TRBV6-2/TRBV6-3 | ASSYSNSRGEQY
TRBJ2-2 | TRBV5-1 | ASSLNPGTGELF
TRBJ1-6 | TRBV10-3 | AISGAVDNSPLH
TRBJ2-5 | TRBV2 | ASSDEGTQY
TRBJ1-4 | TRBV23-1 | ASSQREIELGAGKLF
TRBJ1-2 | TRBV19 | ASRTIGTATNYGYT
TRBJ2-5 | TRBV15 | ATSSGQGGTQY
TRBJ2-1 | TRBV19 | ASVVTPKPFNEQF
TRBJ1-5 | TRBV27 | ASTLRRIPNQPQH
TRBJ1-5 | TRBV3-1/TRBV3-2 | ASSTQGDQPQH
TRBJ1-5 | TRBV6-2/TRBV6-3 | ASSLLMGGNQPQH
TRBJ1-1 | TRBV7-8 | ASSLGGLSAAF
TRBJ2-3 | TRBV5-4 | ASSLFRASLADTQY
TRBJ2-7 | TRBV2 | ASKPGQGYGEQY
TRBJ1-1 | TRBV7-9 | ASSLARGGNTEAF
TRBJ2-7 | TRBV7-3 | ASSVSAGSGYEQY
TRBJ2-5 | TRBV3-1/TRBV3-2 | ASSQGTSGGETQY
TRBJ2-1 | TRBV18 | ASSPSGNYNEQF
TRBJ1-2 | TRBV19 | ASSIVGTGHYGYT
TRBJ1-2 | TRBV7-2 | ASSLAPGRGVYT
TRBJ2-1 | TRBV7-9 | ASRSGPGQGLYNEQF
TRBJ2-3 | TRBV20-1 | SASSGPGQEHGDTQY
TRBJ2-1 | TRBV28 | ASSLRVGEQF
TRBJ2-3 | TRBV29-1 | SASQGADTQY
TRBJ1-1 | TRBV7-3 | ASSLRGGITEAF
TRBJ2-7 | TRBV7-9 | ASIPGQGTYEQY
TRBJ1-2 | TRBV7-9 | ASTNTGQGLIGYT
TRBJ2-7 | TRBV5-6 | ASSLSVGDRGY
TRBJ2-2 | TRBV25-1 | ASGGRAGELF
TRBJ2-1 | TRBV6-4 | ASSDSGNEQF
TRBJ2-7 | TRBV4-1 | ASSDTYEQY
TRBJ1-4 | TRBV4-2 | ASSQENEKLF
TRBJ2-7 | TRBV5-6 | ASSLGGSHEQY
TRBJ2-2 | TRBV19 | ASSPRTSGGAGGTGELF
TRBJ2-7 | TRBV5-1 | ASSPKLHEQY
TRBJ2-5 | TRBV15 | ASNPGLAGGSETQY
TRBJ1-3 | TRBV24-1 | ATSGGYSGNTIY
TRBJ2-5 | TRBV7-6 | ASSQPGQGQETQY
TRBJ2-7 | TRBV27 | ASSPNVQGSEQY